What follows are 24 T cell receptor beta chains derived from one specimen sequenced in a study of tissue T cells after allogeneic stem cell transplantation. The assay was immunoSEQ multiplex PCR, and TCRdb's table has in-frame clones only and misses some. This table holds some 17,000 clones, 70% found once. The sample taken for sequencing was spleen. All receptors derive from a female BALB/c mouse in good health. The strain's MHC haplotype is H2-d.

Comment on this clone: Gene names and germline match the mouse. The read finishes 1 residue shy of the CDR3 end, and the germline J gene is used to complete it. The V and J genes are TRBV19 and TRBJ1-1; 7 bases are a match to TRBD1. This CDR3 contains 14 residues. The V and J ends lost 2 bases and 0 bases, in that order; junction bases with no gene match: 1. CDR1 FNHDT and CDR2 SITEND come from the germline V gene (reference sequence). The CDR3 region is CASSMGQSNTEVFF. The covered CDR3 bases are TGTGCCAGCAGTATGGGACAGTCAAACACAGAAGTCTTC.

As to this clone: The gene names here belong to mouse. The read ends 1 residue early relative to the CDR3; the germline J gene fills the gap. This rearrangement joins TRBV13-3 to TRBJ2-4; D might be TRBD1 (5 bases). Trimming cost V 1 base and J 4 bases, with 7 bases left between them. Germline CDR1 and CDR2: NNHDY and SYVADS. The CDR3 length is 13 residues. This chain's CDR3 is CASSDLTENTLYF. The covered CDR3 bases are TGTGCCAGCAGTGATCTGACAGAAAACACCTTGTAC.

A note on this clone: The listed genes are named as in mouse. Sequencing ends 1 residue short of the CDR3 end; the germline J gene provides the rest. V gene TRBV24 combines with J gene TRBJ2-3; D perhaps matches TRBD1 (5 bases). The V gene's germline CDR1 is KGHTA and CDR2 FRNEEI. Trimming pared 4 bases from V and 0 bases from J, leaving 11 bases between. This CDR3 has 15 residues. CDR3 loop: CASSQDSSSAETLYF. The sequenced part of the CDR3 DNA is TGTGCCAGCAGTCAAGACAGCTCTAGTGCAGAAACGCTGTAT.

This clone has just a few counts. The gene symbols are mouse symbols. The read stops 1 residue short of the end of the CDR3; the missing end is completed from the germline J gene. V and J are TRBV19 and TRBJ1-4; TRBD1 is a possible D gene (6 bases). CDR1 and CDR2 from the germline V gene are FNHDT and SITEND (reference sequence). The CDR3 is made up of 12 amino acids. CDR3 in amino acids: CASGQSNERLFF. Incomplete CDR3 DNA: TGTGCGTCGGGACAATCCAACGAAAGATTATTT.

On this clone: Genes and germline are mouse. Read coverage stops 1 residue before the CDR3 terminus; the germline J gene supplies the remainder. The rearrangement joins TRBV5 to TRBJ2-1, with D possibly being TRBD2 (6 bases). The CDR3 covers 13 residues. Germline lookup yields CDR1 LGHNA and CDR2 YNLKQL (reference sequence). V gave up 3 bases and J gave up 8 bases, with 11 bases separating them. The part of the CDR3 DNA that was read is TGTGCCAGCAGCCAGGCCCTGGGGACTGAGCAGTTC. Its protein product is CASSQALGTEQF. The full CDR3 protein reads CASSQALGTEQFF.

As concerns this clone: The gene names here belong to mouse. The read ends 1 residue before the CDR3 terminus; that terminus is restored from the germline J gene. The V and J genes are TRBV13-3 and TRBJ1-2; D gene uncertain. The length of the CDR3 is 13 residues. Trimming took 2 bases from V and 0 from J, leaving 5 bases between them. The V gene's germline CDR1 is NNHDY and CDR2 SYVADS. Partial CDR3 DNA: TGTGCCAGCAGTGAACAGCCAAACTCCGACTACACC. Amino acids: CASSEQPNSDYT. The full CDR3 sequence reads CASSEQPNSDYTF.

A note on this clone: Here the gene names and germline are mouse. With the read ending 1 residue before the CDR3 end, the germline J gene is used to fill in that end. The rearrangement links TRBV31 to TRBJ2-5, with D hard to call. The CDR3 has 13 amino acids. From germline, CDR1 is GKSSPN and CDR2 SITVG. Trimming removed 0 bases from V and 3 bases from J, with 7 bases in between. The part of the CDR3 DNA that was read is TGTGCCTGGAGTCTGGCAATACAAGACACCCAGTAC. This codes for CAWSLAIQDTQY. The full CDR3 is CAWSLAIQDTQYF.

With regard to this clone: Mouse names are used for the genes. The CDR3 end lies 1 residue beyond the end of the read and is filled in from the germline J gene. The chain has TRBV13-3 and TRBJ2-5; 7 nucleotides agree with TRBD2. V was clipped by 4 bases and J by 2 bases; unmatched bases: 1. Germline V CDR1 and CDR2: NNHDY, SYVADS. The length of the CDR3 is 13 residues. The CDR3 bases that were read are TGTGCCAGCAGTCGGGGGGGCCAAGACACCCAGTAC. Its protein is CASSRGGQDTQY. Given in full, the CDR3 is CASSRGGQDTQYF.

For this clone: Its ends do not fully match the called genes, so a read error is possible. All gene names here are mouse names. The CDR3 is cut off 1 residue early in the read; its end comes from the germline J gene. The rearrangement joins TRBV2 to TRBJ2-3, with 12 bases that match TRBD2. Germline V CDR1 and CDR2: LGHNA, YSYQKL. The CDR3 contains 16 residues. CDR3 sequence reads: CASSRLGGPSVETLYF. The CDR3 bases that were read are TGTGCCAGCAGCCGACTGGGGGGGCCTAGTGTAGAAACGCTGTAT.

Of note for this clone: Mouse names are used for the genes. The CDR3 extends 1 residue past the end of the read, so its final part is completed from the germline J gene. This chain links TRBV13-1 with TRBJ1-2; weak D call: TRBD1 (6 bases). The length of the CDR3 is 14 residues. CDR1 and CDR2 (germline): NSHNY, SYGAGN. The germline V and J ends were trimmed by 5 bases and 1 base, with 12 bases remaining between them. This chain's CDR3 is CASSTGTKNSDYTF. The CDR3 bases that were read are TGTGCCAGCAGCACCGGGACAAAAAACTCCGACTACACC.

A few counts support this clone. Gene names and germline match the mouse. Coverage ceases 1 residue before the CDR3 finishes, and the germline J gene fills in the end. The J gene is TRBJ1-2, the V gene TRBV4; D gene ambiguous. From germline, CDR1 is LGHDT and CDR2 YNNKQL (reference sequence). Between the trimmed V and J ends, which lost 3 bases and 0 bases, there was a span of 5 bases. This CDR3 comprises 13 residues. The CDR3 reads CASSYAANSDYTF. The sequenced part of the CDR3 DNA is TGTGCCAGCAGCTATGCAGCAAACTCCGACTACACC. Full variable domain (missing parts from reference TRBV4 and TRBJ1-2): ETAVFQTPNYHVTQVGNEVSFNCKQTLGHDTMYWYKQDSKKLLKIMFSYNNKQLIVNETVPRRFSPQSSDKAHLNLRIKSVEPEDSAVYLCASSYAANSDYTFGSGTRLLVI.

Details on this clone: The gene names here belong to mouse. With the read ending 1 residue before the CDR3 end, the germline J gene is used to fill in that end. The chain joins TRBV19 to TRBJ2-5; D might be TRBD1 (6 bases). The V end was cut by 2 bases, the J end by 2 bases, with 15 bases between. Germline V lookup: CDR1 FNHDT, CDR2 SITEND (reference sequence). This CDR3 is 16 amino acids long. Partial CDR3 DNA: TGTGCCAGCAGTATTACAGGGAAAGGAGGCCAAGACACCCAGTAC. Translated: CASSITGKGGQDTQY. The full CDR3 reads CASSITGKGGQDTQYF.

This clone occurred once. Mouse germline and gene names are used. The read ends 1 residue before the CDR3 terminus; that terminus is restored from the germline J gene. The J gene is TRBJ1-6, the V gene TRBV2; no reliable D call. TRBJ1-6 is noted as an ORF with a role that remains uncertain. Deletions cut 0 bases from V and 3 bases from J, with 9 bases between. This CDR3 has 16 residues. In germline, CDR1 is LGHNA, CDR2 YSYQKL. CDR3: CASSQDQADYNSPLYF. CDR3 bases read: TGTGCCAGCAGCCAAGATCAGGCGGACTATAATTCGCCCCTCTAC.

Worth noting for this clone: Germline and genes here are mouse. The read falls 1 residue short of the CDR3 end, and the missing part is taken from the germline J gene. This chain joins TRBV19 and TRBJ2-5, with D maybe TRBD1 (5 bases). CDR3 length: 13 residues. Per germline, CDR1 FNHDT and CDR2 SITEND (reference sequence). V lost 0 bases to trimming and J lost 3 bases, with 5 bases between them. CDR3 in amino acids: CASSIGQQDTQYF. CDR3 DNA, as far as it was read: TGTGCCAGCAGTATAGGACAGCAAGACACCCAGTAC. Based on the CDR3 plus reference TRBV19 and TRBJ2-5, the full variable domain is GGIITQTPKFLIGQEGQKLTLKCQQNFNHDTMYWYRQDSGKGLRLIYYSITENDLQKGDLSEGYDASREKKSSFSLTVTSAQKNEMAVFLCASSIGQQDTQYFGPGTRLLVL.

For this clone: Gene and germline names: mouse. Read sequence stops 1 residue before the CDR3 end, and the germline J gene provides the missing end. This rearrangement joins TRBV13-1 to TRBJ2-2, with D possibly matching TRBD1 (7 bases). Germline values: CDR1 NSHNY, CDR2 SYGAGN. The CDR3 consists of 17 residues. V lost 6 bases, J lost 0 bases, and 18 bases lay in between. CDR3 loop: CASTRGRGDANTGQLYF. The part of the CDR3 DNA that was read is TGTGCCAGCACCAGGGGCAGGGGGGACGCAAACACCGGGCAGCTCTAC.

This clone was recorded only once. The junction differs from germline at one of its ends, possibly a read error. Gene names follow the mouse nomenclature. The read halts 1 residue ahead of the CDR3 end, with the missing end drawn from the germline J gene. The J gene is TRBJ1-4, the V gene TRBV13-1, with no clear D. The CDR3 runs to 15 residues. The germline gives CDR1 NSHNY, CDR2 SYGAGN. The CDR3 loop reads CASSEGELSIERLFF. CDR3 bases read: TGTGCCAGCAGTGAGGGCGAACTTTCCATCGAAAGATTATTT.

The count of this clone is one. Gene labels here are mouse ones. Read coverage stops 1 residue before the CDR3 terminus; the germline J gene supplies the remainder. The chain is built from TRBV31 and TRBJ1-6; no clear D gene. TRBJ1-6 is marked as an open reading frame, function uncertain. The germline V gene has CDR1 GKSSPN and CDR2 SITVG. Between the trimmed V and J ends, which lost 2 bases and 0 bases, there was a span of 8 bases. The CDR3 length is 15 residues. CDR3 bases read: TGTGCCTGGAGTTTGGGGAATTCCTATAATTCGCCCCTCTAC. This gives the protein CAWSLGNSYNSPLY. The full CDR3 protein reads CAWSLGNSYNSPLYF.

As regards this clone: Mouse germline and gene names are used. Read data end 1 residue before the CDR3 end; the end is taken from the germline J gene. The gene calls are TRBV19 and TRBJ2-4; D gene ambiguous. The V gene lost 1 base and the J gene lost 2 bases, with 2 bases spanning the gap. The germline gives CDR1 FNHDT, CDR2 SITEND (reference sequence). The CDR3 consists of 12 residues. CDR3 bases read: TGTGCCAGCAGTATATTTCAAAACACCTTGTAC. Translating it yields CASSIFQNTLY. In full, the CDR3 reads CASSIFQNTLYF.

A word on this clone: Germline and genes: mouse. With the read ending 1 residue before the CDR3 end, the germline J gene is used to fill in that end. J is TRBJ2-1 and V is TRBV20, with 10 bases that match TRBD1. From germline, CDR1 is GFQATS and CDR2 STVNSAI. This CDR3 has 13 amino acids. The trim removed 5 bases at V and 3 bases at J, leaving 1 base unmatched. CDR3 region: CGAGTGVYAEQFF. The sequenced CDR3 bases are TGTGGTGCTGGGACAGGGGTCTATGCTGAGCAGTTC.

Points on this clone: The listed genes are named as in mouse. The read terminates 1 residue before the CDR3 end, so the remaining end is supplied by the germline J gene. The genes are TRBV13-2 and TRBJ1-1; D remains unclear. This CDR3 is 9 amino acids long. CDR1 is NNHNN, CDR2 SYGAGS, per germline (reference sequence). V lost 3 bases and J lost 6, with 0 bases in between. The CDR3: CASGAEVFF. The CDR3 bases that were read are TGTGCCAGCGGTGCAGAAGTCTTC.

As for this clone: Gene and germline names: mouse. The missing CDR3 end, 1 residue past where the read stops, is filled in from the germline J gene. Additional DNA sequences in this sample encode the identical CDR3. V is TRBV1 and J is TRBJ1-2; tentatively, D is TRBD1 (5 bases). The CDR3 spans 15 residues. V lost 0 bases and J 0 bases, leaving 8 bases between the germline ends. CDR1 NSQYPW and CDR2 LRSPGD come from the germline V gene (reference sequence). The CDR3 bases that were read are TGCACCTGCAGTGCAGACGGGGCAGCAAACTCCGACTACACC. This sequence encodes CTCSADGAANSDYT. The entire CDR3 protein is CTCSADGAANSDYTF.

Concerning this clone: Gene names and germline match the mouse. The read terminates 1 residue before the CDR3 end, so the remaining end is supplied by the germline J gene. The gene calls are TRBV31 and TRBJ2-4; D possibly corresponds to TRBD1 (5 bases). The CDR3 consists of 12 residues. Germline V lookup: CDR1 GKSSPN, CDR2 SITVG. V was pared by 3 bases and J by 7 bases, with 11 bases between. The CDR3 is CAWSTREHTLYF. Incomplete CDR3 DNA: TGTGCCTGGAGCACCAGGGAACACACCTTGTAC. The full variable domain, rest sourced from reference TRBV31 and TRBJ2-4, is AQTIHQWPVAEIKAVGSPLSLGCTIKGKSSPNLYWYWQATGGTLQQLFYSITVGQVESVVQLNLSASRPKDDQFILSTEKLLLSHSGFYLCAWSTREHTLYFGAGTRLSVL.

On this clone: Gene names and germline refer to mouse. With the read ending 1 residue before the CDR3 end, the germline J gene is used to fill in that end. The chain is built from TRBV13-1 and TRBJ1-1; no clear D. CDR1 is NSHNY and CDR2 is SYGAGN in the germline V gene. This CDR3 contains 15 residues. With 1 base removed from V and 0 bases from J, the gap between germline ends came to 10 bases. CDR3 amino acids: CASSDRRIANTEVFF. Partial CDR3 DNA: TGTGCCAGCAGTGATCGGCGGATTGCAAACACAGAAGTCTTC.

A note on this clone: Germline and genes here are mouse. The CDR3 region is CASRPLGSQNTLYF. CDR3 DNA, as far as it was read: TGTGCCAGCAGGCCTCTGGGTAGTCAAAACACCTTGTAC. The V gene is TRBV13-3, the J gene TRBJ2-4; D might be TRBD2 (5 bases). The CDR3 end falls 1 residue outside the read, so it is completed with the germline J gene. Trimming cost V 5 bases and J 0 bases, with 10 bases left between them. The V gene's germline CDR1 is NNHDY and CDR2 SYVADS. The CDR3 is made up of 14 amino acids. Supplemented by reference TRBV13-3 and TRBJ2-4, the full variable domain reads EAAVTQSPRSKVAVTGGKVTLSCHQTNNHDYMYWYRQDTGHGLRLIHYSYVADSTEKGDIPDGYKASRPSQENFSLILELASLSQTAVYFCASRPLGSQNTLYFGAGTRLSVL.